The clone carrying this TCR beta chain was seen repeatedly, ten times or more. What it binds is unknown. This sample was included in a study of response to subunit inactivated influenza vaccine. General study results and limits: Authors suggested each seasonal influenza vaccination recruits few new T cells.

A single record per CDR3 protein comes from TCRdb applying MiXCR to the RT-PCR reads. The sample holds about 530,000 distinct CDR3 sequences, about an eighth seen once. From germline, CDR1 is MNHNS and CDR2 SASEGT. J gave up 1 base and V 8 bases, and 11 bases lay outside the gene matches. This CDR3 comprises 16 residues. This TCR came from a man aged 50 or older who received an inactivated influenza vaccine. The J gene is TRBJ1-1, the V gene TRBV6-1, with TRBD1 matching over 9 bases. Source: PBMCs from blood, taken more than 35 days after vaccination. The CDR3 sequence: CASWPAPGQGNTEAFF. The CDR3 DNA is TGTGCCAGCTGGCCAGCCCCGGGACAGGGGAACACTGAAGCTTTCTTT.